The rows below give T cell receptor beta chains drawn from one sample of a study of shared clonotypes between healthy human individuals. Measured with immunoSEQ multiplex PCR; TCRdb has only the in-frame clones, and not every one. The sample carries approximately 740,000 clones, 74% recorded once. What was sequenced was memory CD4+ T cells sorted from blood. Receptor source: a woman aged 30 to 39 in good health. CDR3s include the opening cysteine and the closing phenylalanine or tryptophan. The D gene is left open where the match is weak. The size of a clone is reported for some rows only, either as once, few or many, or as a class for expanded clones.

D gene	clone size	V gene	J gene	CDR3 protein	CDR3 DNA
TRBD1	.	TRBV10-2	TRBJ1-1	CASSVPGQGMNTEAFF	TGCGCCAGCAGTGTCCCAGGACAGGGGATGAACACTGAAGCTTTCTTT
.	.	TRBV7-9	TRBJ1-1	CASSREAGNTEAFF	TGTGCCAGCAGCCGAGAGGCAGGAAACACTGAAGCTTTCTTT
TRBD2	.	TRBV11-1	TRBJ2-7	CASSWTRWYEQYF	TGTGCCAGCAGCTGGACTAGATGGTACGAGCAGTACTTC
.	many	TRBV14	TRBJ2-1	CASSQDIGNSWGNNEQFF	TGTGCCAGCAGCCAAGATATTGGTAACAGCTGGGGTAACAATGAGCAGTTCTTC
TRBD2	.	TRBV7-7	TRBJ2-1	CASSLGRASGTDEQFF	TGTGCCAGCAGCTTGGGGAGAGCTAGCGGGACCGATGAGCAGTTCTTC
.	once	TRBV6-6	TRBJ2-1	CASSYSGGLLNNEQFF	TGTGCCAGCAGTTACTCGGGGGGACTTTTAAACAATGAGCAGTTCTTC
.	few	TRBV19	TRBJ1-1	CASSIRGPRGTEAFF	TGTGCCAGTAGTATCAGGGGTCCGCGGGGGACTGAAGCTTTCTTT
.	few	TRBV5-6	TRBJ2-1	CASSTGPGANEQFF	TGTGCCAGCAGCACCGGGCCCGGAGCCAATGAGCAGTTCTTC
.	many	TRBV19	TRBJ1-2	CASWTVNYGYTF	TGTGCCAGTTGGACGGTTAACTATGGCTACACCTTC
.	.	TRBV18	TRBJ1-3	CASSLSATASGNTIYF	TGTGCCAGCTCACTATCCGCGACTGCGTCTGGAAACACCATATATTTT
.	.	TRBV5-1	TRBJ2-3	CASSPTTTDTQYF	TGCGCCAGCAGCCCCACAACTACAGATACGCAGTATTTT
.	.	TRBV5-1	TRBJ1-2	CASSLGHANYGYTF	TGCGCCAGCAGCTTGGGGCACGCGAACTATGGCTACACCTTC
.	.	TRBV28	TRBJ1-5	CASSLPRHSNQPQHF	TGTGCCAGCAGTTTACCAAGGCATAGCAATCAGCCCCAGCATTTT
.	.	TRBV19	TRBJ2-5	CASSIAGVETQYF	TGTGCCAGTAGTATAGCGGGAGTAGAGACCCAGTACTTC
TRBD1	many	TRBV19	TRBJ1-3	CASSWGTERSGNTIYF	TGTGCCAGTAGTTGGGGGACAGAACGCTCTGGAAACACCATATATTTT
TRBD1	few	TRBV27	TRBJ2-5	CASSQGTGGRETQYF	TGTGCCAGCAGCCAAGGGACAGGGGGCCGGGAGACCCAGTACTTC
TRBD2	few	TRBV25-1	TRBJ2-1	CASSVSGSPYDNEQFF	TGTGCCAGCAGTGTTAGCGGGAGCCCTTACGACAATGAGCAGTTCTTC
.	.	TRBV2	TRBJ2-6	CASSRGHSSGANVLTF	TGTGCCAGCAGTAGAGGTCATTCCTCTGGGGCCAACGTCCTGACTTTC
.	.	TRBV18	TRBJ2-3	CASSPDVGGADTQYF	TGTGCCAGCTCACCAGACGTGGGAGGTGCAGATACGCAGTATTTT
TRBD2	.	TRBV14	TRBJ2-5	CASSPGWLAGAETQYF	TGTGCCAGCAGCCCTGGTTGGCTAGCGGGAGCAGAGACCCAGTACTTC
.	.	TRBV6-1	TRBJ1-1	CASSVRQAGVAFF	TGTGCCAGCAGTGTTCGGCAGGCGGGTGTTGCTTTCTTT